This T cell receptor beta chain was sequenced during a study of blood T cells in healthy people across ages. Whole-study results and caveats: Naive T cell percentage by flow cytometry tracked strongly with beta diversity.

The CDR3 is made up of 18 amino acids. Per germline, CDR1 SGHRS and CDR2 YFSETQ. V lost 0 bases and J lost 4; bases outside the gene matches: 14. Peripheral blood was drawn, about 9.7 milliliters per donor. Notes on this clonotype: Its antigen is not identified.

Sample-barcoded 5' priming and a J-beta primer mix drove a second PCR of roughly 6 to 12 cycles. Via MiXCR, TCRdb re-called the 5' RACE reads, giving one row per CDR3 protein. The table includes about 640,000 distinct CDR3 sequences, about 53% detected once. Sequenced material: blood. The clonotype was recovered from a man aged 60 to 75 in good health. This chain uses TRBV5-1 with TRBJ2-5; 8 bases line up with TRBD1. The CDR3 DNA reads as TGCGCCAGCAGCTTGGACCCGGGACAGGCTGGGTGGGTAGAGACCCAGTACTTC. Its protein product is CASSLDPGQAGWVETQYF.